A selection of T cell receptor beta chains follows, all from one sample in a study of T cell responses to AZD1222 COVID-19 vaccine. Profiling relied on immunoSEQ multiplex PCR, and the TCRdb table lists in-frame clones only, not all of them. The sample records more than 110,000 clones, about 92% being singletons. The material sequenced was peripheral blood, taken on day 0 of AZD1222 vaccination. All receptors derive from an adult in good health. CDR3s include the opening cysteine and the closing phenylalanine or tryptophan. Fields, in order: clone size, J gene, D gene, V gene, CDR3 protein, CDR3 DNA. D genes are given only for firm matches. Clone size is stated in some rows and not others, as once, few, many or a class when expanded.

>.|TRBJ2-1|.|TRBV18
CASSPPGRQGSSYNEQFF
TGTGCCAGCTCACCACCGGGGCGGCAGGGTAGTTCCTACAATGAGCAGTTCTTC
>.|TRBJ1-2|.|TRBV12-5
CASGLTGQINYGYTF
TGTGCTAGTGGTTTGACCGGACAGATAAACTATGGCTACACCTTC
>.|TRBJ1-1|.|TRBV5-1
CASSSSGKPLEAFF
TGCGCCAGCAGCTCCTCAGGTAAACCCCTTGAAGCTTTCTTT
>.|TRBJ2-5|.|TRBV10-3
CAISVAGEETQYF
TGTGCCATCAGTGTAGCAGGAGAAGAGACCCAGTACTTC
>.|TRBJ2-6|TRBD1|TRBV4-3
CASSQGDRVAGANVLTF
TGCGCCAGCAGCCAAGGCGACAGGGTAGCTGGGGCCAACGTCCTGACTTTC
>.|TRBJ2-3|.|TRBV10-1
CASSGPTDTQYF
TGCGCCAGCAGTGGCCCCACAGATACGCAGTATTTT
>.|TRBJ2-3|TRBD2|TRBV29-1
CSVVPSGWGTDTQYF
TGCAGCGTTGTGCCTAGCGGTTGGGGCACAGATACGCAGTATTTT
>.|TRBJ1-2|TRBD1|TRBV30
CAWSPGGKDGYTF
TGTGCCTGGAGTCCAGGGGGCAAGGATGGCTACACCTTC
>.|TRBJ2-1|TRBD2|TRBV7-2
CASSARLAGAGEQFF
TGTGCCAGCAGCGCCCGACTAGCGGGAGCGGGTGAGCAGTTCTTC
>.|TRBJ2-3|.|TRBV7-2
CASSLETGTDTQYF
TGTGCCAGCAGCTTAGAGACGGGCACAGATACGCAGTATTTT
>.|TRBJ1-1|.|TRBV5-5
CASSPGQSSEAFF
TGTGCCAGCAGCCCCGGACAGAGTTCAGAAGCTTTCTTT
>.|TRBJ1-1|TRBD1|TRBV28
CASTLGDRGNTEAFF
TGTGCCAGCACCCTAGGGGACAGGGGGAACACTGAAGCTTTCTTT
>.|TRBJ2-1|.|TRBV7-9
CASSLKDREKPYNEQFF
TGTGCCAGCAGCTTAAAGGACAGAGAAAAACCATACAATGAGCAGTTCTTC
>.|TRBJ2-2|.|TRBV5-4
CASSSRDGYTGELFF
TGTGCCAGCAGCTCGCGGGACGGCTACACCGGGGAGCTGTTTTTT
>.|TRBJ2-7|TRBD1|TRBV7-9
CASSSTGTGSPYEQYF
TGTGCCAGCAGCTCGACCGGGACAGGGTCCCCCTACGAGCAGTACTTC
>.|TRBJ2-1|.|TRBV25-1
CASSEQLTSYNEQFF
TGTGCCAGCAGTGAACAACTGACCTCCTACAATGAGCAGTTCTTC
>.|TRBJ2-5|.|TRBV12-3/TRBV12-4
CASSSGGGPTQYF
TGTGCCAGCAGCTCAGGGGGGGGACCGACCCAGTACTTC
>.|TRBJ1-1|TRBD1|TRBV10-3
CAIRATTGSMNTEAFF
TGTGCCATCAGGGCCACGACAGGGAGCATGAACACTGAAGCTTTCTTT
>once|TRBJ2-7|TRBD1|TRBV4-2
CASSQGWAGGSYEQYF
TGTGCCAGCAGCCAAGGTTGGGCAGGGGGCTCATACGAGCAGTACTTC
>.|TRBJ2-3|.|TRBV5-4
CAKSEGGTDTQYF
TGTGCCAAAAGCGAGGGCGGCACAGATACGCAGTATTTT
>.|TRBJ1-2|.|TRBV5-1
CASRGRANYGYTF
TGCGCCAGCAGAGGGCGGGCTAACTATGGCTACACCTTC
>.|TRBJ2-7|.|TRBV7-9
CASSLGIGGSEQYF
TGTGCCAGCAGCTTAGGGATTGGAGGAAGCGAGCAGTACTTC
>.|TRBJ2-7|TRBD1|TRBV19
CASSNPGTGAYEQYF
TGTGCCAGTAGTAACCCGGGGACAGGGGCCTACGAGCAGTACTTC
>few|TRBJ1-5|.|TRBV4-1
CASSGGLTQGGNQPQHF
TGCGCCAGCAGTGGCGGTCTTACCCAAGGGGGCAATCAGCCCCAGCATTTT
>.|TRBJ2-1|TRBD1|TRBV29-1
CSVEGQGRMGNEQFF
TGCAGCGTTGAAGGACAGGGGCGAATGGGCAATGAGCAGTTCTTC
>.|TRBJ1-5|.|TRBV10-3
CAISESSGSDQPQHF
TGTGCCATCAGTGAGTCATCGGGGTCCGATCAGCCCCAGCATTTT
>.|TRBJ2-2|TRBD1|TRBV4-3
CASSQVYTGGWWELFF
TGCGCCAGCAGCCAAGTATACACAGGGGGATGGTGGGAGCTGTTTTTT
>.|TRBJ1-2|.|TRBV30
CAWSGGNYGYTF
TGTGCCTGGAGTGGAGGGAACTATGGCTACACCTTC
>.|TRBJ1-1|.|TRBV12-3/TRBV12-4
CASSLLRRPGAFF
TGTGCCAGCAGTTTACTCCGTCGACCGGGGGCTTTCTTT
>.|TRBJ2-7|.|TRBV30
CAWSDDGYEQYF
TGTGCCTGGAGCGACGACGGCTACGAGCAGTACTTC
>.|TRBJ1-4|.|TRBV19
CASSNTNEKLFF
TGTGCCAGTAGTAACACTAATGAAAAACTGTTTTTT
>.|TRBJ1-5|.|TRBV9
CASSVAGQANQPQHF
TGTGCCAGCAGCGTGGCGGGGCAGGCCAATCAGCCCCAGCATTTT